This T cell receptor (beta chain) was found in a study of blood T cells in healthy people across ages. The sample holds a few counts of this clonotype. The antigen is undetermined. Next came a second PCR, run for about 6 to 11 cycles, which used a sample-barcoded 5' primer along with a J-beta primer mix. MiXCR was run by TCRdb on the 5' RACE reads, yielding one entry per CDR3 protein. This sample carries about 1.8 million distinct CDR3 sequences, roughly 50% of them seen once, and the ten largest clones take around 2.1%. Whole-study findings and limits: Estimated diversity that came from one million T cells was considered an underestimate. Percentage of naive T cells showed a strong correlation with TCR beta diversity. Per-million-T-cell TCR beta diversity fell roughly linearly with age.

Germline CDR1 reads DFQATT; CDR2 reads SNEGSKA (reference sequence). Trimming removed 3 bases at V and 5 bases at J, with 6 bases between. The CDR3 length is 11 residues. The chain joins TRBV20-1 to TRBJ2-3; the D is unclear. The sequence derives from a woman aged 40 to 50 in good health. The specimen was blood. The CDR3 spells CSARYRDTQYF. The DNA of the CDR3 is TGCAGTGCTAGGTATAGAGATACGCAGTATTTT.